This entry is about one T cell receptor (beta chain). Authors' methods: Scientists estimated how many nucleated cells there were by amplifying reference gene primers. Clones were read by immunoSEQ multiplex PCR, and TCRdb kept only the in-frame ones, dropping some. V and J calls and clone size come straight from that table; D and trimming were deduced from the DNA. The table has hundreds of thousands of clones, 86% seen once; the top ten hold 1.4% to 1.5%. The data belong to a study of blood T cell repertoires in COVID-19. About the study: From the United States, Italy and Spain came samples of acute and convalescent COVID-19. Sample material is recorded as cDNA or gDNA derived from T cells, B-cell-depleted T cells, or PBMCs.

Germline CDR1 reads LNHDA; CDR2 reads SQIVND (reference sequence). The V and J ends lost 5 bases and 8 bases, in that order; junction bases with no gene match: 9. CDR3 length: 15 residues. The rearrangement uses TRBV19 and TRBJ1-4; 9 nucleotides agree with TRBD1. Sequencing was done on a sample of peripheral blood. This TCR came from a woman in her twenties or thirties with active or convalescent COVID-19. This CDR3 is CASSPSTGGAEKLFF. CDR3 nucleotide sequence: TGTGCCAGTAGTCCCTCCACAGGGGGCGCAGAAAAACTGTTTTTT.